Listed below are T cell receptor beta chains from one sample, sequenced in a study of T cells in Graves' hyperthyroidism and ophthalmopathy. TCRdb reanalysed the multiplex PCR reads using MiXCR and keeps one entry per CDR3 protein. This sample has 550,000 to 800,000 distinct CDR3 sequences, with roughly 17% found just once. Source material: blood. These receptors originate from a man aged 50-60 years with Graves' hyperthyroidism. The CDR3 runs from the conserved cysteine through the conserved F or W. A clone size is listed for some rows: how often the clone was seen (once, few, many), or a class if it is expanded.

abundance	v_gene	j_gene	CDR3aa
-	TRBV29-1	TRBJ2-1	CSVLMTSEPYNEQFF
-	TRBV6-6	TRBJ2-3	CASSYSLVAGYTDTQYF
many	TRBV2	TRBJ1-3	CASSWDPSGNTIYF
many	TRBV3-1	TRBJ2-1	CASSQVLAEQFF
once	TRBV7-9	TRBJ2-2	CASSLKAGGLTGELFF
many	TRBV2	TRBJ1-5	CASSVRQGFNQPQHF
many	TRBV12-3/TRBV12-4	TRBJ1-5	CASSFRGQRGNQPQHF
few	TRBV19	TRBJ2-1	CASSSQGMGGTFYNEQFF
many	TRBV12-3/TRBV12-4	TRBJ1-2	CASSISGYGYTF
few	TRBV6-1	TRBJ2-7	CASSSRDRVRGHEQYF
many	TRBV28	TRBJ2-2	CASSFAWPLGGELFF
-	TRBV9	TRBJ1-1	CASSAYIGQGRLNTEAFF
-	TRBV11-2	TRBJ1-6	CASSFWAANSPLHF
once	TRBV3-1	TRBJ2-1	CASNQNGDSYNEQFF
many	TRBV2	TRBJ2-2	CASSDNRLAANTGELFF
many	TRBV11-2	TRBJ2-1	CASSDRTGVMTSGREGQFF
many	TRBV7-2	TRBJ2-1	CASSLDPAGGPYNEQFF
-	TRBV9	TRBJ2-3	CASSETSPDTQYF
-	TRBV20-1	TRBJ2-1	CSATPSGRTTNEQFF
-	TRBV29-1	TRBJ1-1	CSVLTGGNTEAFF
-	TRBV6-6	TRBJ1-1	CASSYKANTEAFF
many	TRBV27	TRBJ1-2	CASTRNRGTYGYTF
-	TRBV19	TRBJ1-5	CASSIPLAGRANQPQHF
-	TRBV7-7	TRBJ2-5	CASRPGTVGGETQYF
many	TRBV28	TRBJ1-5	CASSARTGNQPQHF
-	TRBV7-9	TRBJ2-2	CASSFSTGSNTGELFF